A selection of T cell receptor beta chains follows, all from one sample in a study of control samples from healthy donors and cancer patients. Some clones are missing from TCRdb's copy, which holds only in-frame ones; the method was immunoSEQ multiplex PCR. This sample has about 50,000 clones, with approximately 91% found just once. What was sequenced was PBMCs. The receptors come from a man aged 45 to 65 with head and neck cancer. Both conserved end residues are part of each CDR3. Fields, in order: D gene, clone size, V gene, J gene, CDR3 protein, CDR3 DNA. D genes are given only for firm matches. Size values are once, few and many counts, or a class for expanded clones, and some rows have none.

>NA|NA|TRBV9|TRBJ1-4
CASSVGGTGKLFF
TGTGCCAGCAGCGTAGGGGGCACCGGAAAACTGTTTTTT
>NA|NA|TRBV15|TRBJ2-3
CATSNRLTDTQYF
TGTGCCACCAGCAACAGACTCACAGATACGCAGTATTTT
>TRBD1|NA|TRBV4-1|TRBJ1-1
CASSQEDRVTTEAFF
TGCGCCAGCAGCCAAGAAGACAGGGTGACCACTGAAGCTTTCTTT
>NA|NA|TRBV19|TRBJ2-3
CASSIGGEGLSTDTQYF
TGTGCCAGTAGTATAGGAGGCGAGGGGCTGAGCACAGATACGCAGTATTTT
>NA|NA|TRBV9|TRBJ1-2
CASSSRSHGYTF
TGTGCCAGCAGCTCCAGGTCCCATGGCTACACCTTC
>NA|NA|TRBV28|TRBJ1-2
CASSFLDSYGYTF
TGTGCCAGCAGTTTCCTGGACAGCTATGGCTACACCTTC
>NA|once|TRBV6-1|TRBJ2-7
CASRGGSYEQYF
TGTGCCAGCAGGGGGGGCTCCTACGAGCAGTACTTC
>NA|NA|TRBV15|TRBJ1-5
CATSREWGNQPQHF
TGTGCCACCAGCAGAGAATGGGGAAATCAGCCCCAGCATTTT
>TRBD2|NA|TRBV10-3|TRBJ2-7
CAIRDESGTSGREQYF
TGTGCCATCAGGGACGAATCCGGGACTAGCGGGAGGGAGCAGTACTTC
>TRBD2|NA|TRBV4-2|TRBJ2-1
CASSPLAGGPYEQFF
TGTGCCAGCAGCCCTCTAGCGGGAGGGCCTTATGAGCAGTTCTTC
>NA|NA|TRBV5-1|TRBJ2-6
CASSGQVAGANVLTF
TGCGCCAGCAGCGGGCAGGTTGCTGGGGCCAACGTCCTGACTTTC
>TRBD1|NA|TRBV30|TRBJ2-6
CAWSVLGQGLSGANVLTF
TGTGCCTGGAGTGTATTGGGACAGGGCCTCTCTGGGGCCAACGTCCTGACTTTC
>TRBD1|NA|TRBV5-1|TRBJ2-7
CASSLGSGQGNEQYF
TGCGCCAGCAGCTTGGGTTCGGGACAGGGTAACGAGCAGTACTTC
>TRBD2|once|TRBV7-3|TRBJ2-5
CASSRAGGRTETQYF
TGTGCCAGCAGCCGTGCGGGGGGGCGGACTGAGACCCAGTACTTC
>TRBD2|NA|TRBV11-2|TRBJ2-7
CASSLVPGLAWEQYF
TGTGCCAGCAGCTTAGTTCCTGGACTAGCTTGGGAGCAGTACTTC
>TRBD1|NA|TRBV7-6|TRBJ1-2
CASSSGQGARGYGYTF
TGTGCCAGCAGCTCGGGACAGGGGGCGCGCGGCTATGGCTACACCTTC
>NA|NA|TRBV6-2/TRBV6-3|TRBJ2-1
CASSLPVSPQFF
TGTGCCAGCAGTTTACCAGTCTCACCGCAGTTCTTC
>TRBD2|NA|TRBV9|TRBJ2-2
CASRPTSVSTGELFF
TGTGCCAGCAGACCTACTAGCGTTAGCACCGGGGAGCTGTTTTTT
>TRBD2|NA|TRBV28|TRBJ2-1
CASAKLAGGRRNEQFF
TGTGCCAGCGCCAAGTTAGCGGGAGGGCGGAGAAATGAGCAGTTCTTC
>NA|NA|TRBV7-3|TRBJ2-2
CASSSQPGAGTGELFF
TGTGCCAGCAGCTCGCAGCCGGGGGCGGGGACCGGGGAGCTGTTTTTT
>NA|NA|TRBV7-9|TRBJ2-2
CARTTAVNTGELFF
TGTGCCAGAACGACGGCAGTTAACACCGGGGAGCTGTTTTTT
>NA|NA|TRBV18|TRBJ1-1
CATTGGVRTEAFF
TGTGCCACCACGGGGGGCGTGAGGACTGAAGCTTTCTTT
>NA|NA|TRBV7-2|TRBJ1-2
CASSPSGNYGYTF
TGTGCCAGCAGCCCATCAGGGAACTATGGCTACACCTTC
>NA|once|TRBV19|TRBJ1-4
CASSERVTPTNEKLFF
TGTGCCAGTAGTGAACGGGTCACCCCAACTAATGAAAAACTGTTTTTT
>TRBD2|NA|TRBV6-6|TRBJ2-3
CASSSLLAGGRLSTDTQYF
TGTGCCAGCAGCTCCCTATTAGCGGGAGGGCGTTTAAGCACAGATACGCAGTATTTT
>NA|NA|TRBV29-1|TRBJ1-2
CSVETGYGYTF
TGCAGCGTAGAGACTGGTTACGGCTACACCTTC
>NA|NA|TRBV9|TRBJ2-7
CASSVDGRVGEQYF
TGTGCCAGCAGCGTAGACGGCAGGGTTGGCGAGCAGTACTTC
>NA|NA|TRBV12-3/TRBV12-4|TRBJ2-1
CASSFLDEQFF
TGTGCCAGCAGTTTCTTGGATGAGCAGTTCTTC
>TRBD2|NA|TRBV6-5|TRBJ2-5
CASSYSGGPGETQYF
TGTGCCAGCAGTTATAGCGGGGGGCCAGGGGAGACCCAGTACTTC
>NA|NA|TRBV5-4|TRBJ2-4
CASSLRGAAAKNIQYF
TGTGCCAGCAGCTTGAGGGGAGCCGCAGCCAAAAACATTCAGTACTTC
>TRBD2|NA|TRBV20-1|TRBJ2-1
CSASGASGAGNEQFF
TGCAGTGCTAGTGGGGCTAGCGGGGCTGGGAATGAGCAGTTCTTC
>NA|NA|TRBV19|TRBJ2-3
CASSLGTGPDTQYF
TGTGCCAGTAGTTTAGGAACAGGGCCAGATACGCAGTATTTT
>NA|NA|TRBV5-1|TRBJ2-7
CASSFGVLYEQYF
TGCGCCAGCAGCTTTGGGGTTCTCTACGAGCAGTACTTC
>NA|NA|TRBV5-5|TRBJ2-1
CASSQGGYNEQFF
TGTGCCAGCAGCCAGGGTGGGTACAATGAGCAGTTCTTC
>TRBD1|NA|TRBV27|TRBJ1-1
CASSKTGLSMNTEAFF
TGTGCCAGCAGCAAGACAGGGCTCTCCATGAACACTGAAGCTTTCTTT
>NA|NA|TRBV7-9|TRBJ2-3
CASSRGLDTQYF
TGTGCCAGCAGCCGCGGACTCGATACGCAGTATTTT
>TRBD1|once|TRBV3-1/TRBV3-2|TRBJ2-3
CASSQDLVLQGARDTQYF
TGTGCCAGCAGCCAAGATCTTGTGTTACAGGGGGCAAGAGATACGCAGTATTTT
>TRBD2|NA|TRBV14|TRBJ2-3
CASSHTSGSTDTQYF
TGTGCCAGCAGCCATACTAGCGGGAGCACAGATACGCAGTATTTT
>NA|NA|TRBV7-2|TRBJ2-7
CASSLARGDRDF
TGTGCCAGCAGCTTAGCGCGGGGAGACAGGGACTTC
>TRBD1|NA|TRBV7-8|TRBJ1-3
CASSSRPGQGMVVGNTIYF
TGTGCCAGCAGCTCTCGGCCGGGACAGGGTATGGTGGTTGGAAACACCATATATTTT
>NA|NA|TRBV11-2|TRBJ2-7
CASSLATYEQYF
TGTGCCAGCAGCTTAGCCACCTACGAGCAGTACTTC
>NA|NA|TRBV25-1|TRBJ1-2
CASSESSQGGTNGYTF
TGTGCCAGCAGTGAGTCTAGCCAGGGTGGCACTAATGGCTACACCTTC
>NA|NA|TRBV20-1|TRBJ2-2
CSASPRLGAHGELFF
TGCAGTGCTAGTCCCCGTTTAGGGGCCCACGGGGAGCTGTTTTTT
>TRBD1|NA|TRBV19|TRBJ2-1
CASSTGTGKMFF
TGTGCCAGTAGTACTGGGACAGGAAAAATGTTCTTC
>NA|NA|TRBV29-1|TRBJ2-5
CSARAGQETQYF
TGCAGCGCTAGAGCGGGCCAAGAGACCCAGTACTTC
>NA|NA|TRBV5-6|TRBJ1-4
CASSFSSTNEKLFF
TGTGCCAGCAGCTTCTCCTCTACTAATGAAAAACTGTTTTTT
>TRBD1|NA|TRBV4-3|TRBJ1-3
CASRRTGLSGNTIYF
TGCGCCAGCAGGCGGACAGGGCTCTCTGGAAACACCATATATTTT
>NA|NA|TRBV2|TRBJ2-7
CASAIAYEQYF
TGTGCCAGCGCTATAGCCTACGAGCAGTACTTC
>NA|NA|TRBV6-5|TRBJ2-2
CASSYGAGTNTGELFF
TGTGCCAGCAGTTACGGCGCGGGGACGAACACCGGGGAGCTGTTTTTT
>NA|NA|TRBV15|TRBJ2-2
CATSRADNTGELFF
TGTGCCACCAGCAGAGCGGACAACACCGGGGAGCTGTTTTTT
>TRBD2|NA|TRBV5-4|TRBJ2-7
CASSLSSGAYEQYF
TGTGCCAGCAGCTTGTCTAGCGGGGCCTACGAGCAGTACTTC
>NA|NA|TRBV5-1|TRBJ2-7
CASSLEVEQYF
TGCGCCAGCAGCTTGGAGGTCGAGCAGTACTTC
>NA|NA|TRBV5-6|TRBJ1-6
CASSLDVEALHF
TGTGCCAGCAGCTTGGATGTGGAAGCCCTCCACTTT
>NA|NA|TRBV19|TRBJ2-5
CASSLAASPSPIAQYF
TGTGCCAGTAGTCTGGCCGCAAGTCCCTCGCCAATAGCCCAGTACTTC
>NA|NA|TRBV29-1|TRBJ2-3
CSVEGGSSTDTQYF
TGCAGCGTCGAGGGGGGCTCTAGCACAGATACGCAGTATTTT
>TRBD2|NA|TRBV10-3|TRBJ2-3
CAIMGLAGTDTQYF
TGTGCCATCATGGGACTAGCGGGCACAGATACGCAGTATTTT
>TRBD1|NA|TRBV27|TRBJ2-7
CASSQRDRGEQYF
TGTGCCAGCAGCCAAAGGGACAGGGGCGAGCAGTACTTC
>TRBD1|NA|TRBV7-9|TRBJ2-5
CASSSYMKTGTGQQETQYF
TGTGCCAGCAGCTCTTATATGAAGACGGGGACAGGGCAACAAGAGACCCAGTACTTC
>TRBD1|NA|TRBV5-1|TRBJ2-7
CASSYRQGEPYEQYF
TGCGCCAGCAGCTACCGACAGGGGGAGCCCTACGAGCAGTACTTC
>NA|NA|TRBV18|TRBJ2-3
CASSIGMRGSADTQYF
TGTGCCAGCTCAATTGGGATGCGGGGAAGCGCAGATACGCAGTATTTT